These 14 T cell receptor beta chains originate from one sample sequenced in a study of glioma-infiltrating T cells. TCR alpha and beta CDR3 regions were amplified from RNA using iRepertoire nested multiplex PCR. Each CDR3 protein is one row after TCRdb ran MiXCR on the multiplex PCR reads. In the table there are some 22,000 distinct CDR3 sequences, about 26% of which are singletons. Sequenced: glioma tissue, nonneoplastic brain tissue, or PBMCs (not recorded which). The receptors shown here come from a human donor with low-grade glioma or glioblastoma, undergoing nonglioma brain surgery, or in good health (not recorded which).

This clonotype was recorded a few times. This sequence joins TRBV7-9 and TRBJ1-1; 9 bases map to TRBD1. Per germline, CDR1 SEHNR and CDR2 FQNEAQ (reference sequence). The CDR3 is 14 residues long. The junction had 3 bases not matched to a gene; V was cut back by 4 bases and J by 3 bases. The CDR3 protein is CASSSRQGDTEAFF. The CDR3 DNA is TGTGCCAGCAGCTCCCGACAGGGGGACACTGAAGCTTTCTTT. Variable domain in full (rest from reference TRBV7-9 and TRBJ1-1): DTGVSQNPRHKITKRGQNVTFRCDPISEHNRLYWYRQTLGQGPEFLTYFQNEAQLEKSRLLSDRFSAERPKGSFSTLEIQRTEQGDSAMYLCASSSRQGDTEAFFGQGTRLTVV.

There are a few counts of this clonotype. This chain connects TRBV2 to TRBJ1-5, with D hard to call. This CDR3 region has 13 residues. Trimming removed 7 bases from V and 4 bases from J, with 11 bases in between. CDR1 is SNHLY, CDR2 FYNNEI, per germline. Here the CDR3 reads CASKGEGNQPQHF. The CDR3 DNA follows: TGTGCCAGCAAGGGCGAAGGGAATCAGCCCCAGCATTTT.

This clonotype came up many times. The chain couples TRBV20-1 to TRBJ2-1, with D uncertain. The germline V and J ends were trimmed by 3 bases and 8 bases, with 14 bases remaining between them. This CDR3 has 13 amino acids. The V gene's germline CDR1 is DFQATT and CDR2 SNEGSKA (reference sequence). The CDR3 region has the DNA TGCAGTGCTAGGAGGAACCTACGGGATGAGCAGTTCTTC. It specifies CSARRNLRDEQFF.

This clonotype showed up many times. A single base separates this from a much larger clone, so it may be a read error. V usage is TRBV3-1 and J usage is TRBJ1-5; D uncertain. This CDR3 is built from 15 residues. Looked up from germline, CDR1 is LGHDT and CDR2 is YNNKEL (reference sequence). Trimming cost V 1 base and J 3 bases, with 10 bases left between them. The CDR3 DNA sequence: TGTGCCAGCAGCCAAGGGGCCACCTCCAATCAGCCCCAGCATTTT. Protein product: CASSQGATSNQPQHF.

This chain links TRBV5-6 with TRBJ2-3; D is undetermined. The germline CDR1 and CDR2 sequences are SGHDT and YYEEEE. The V and J ends lost 5 bases and 8 bases respectively, with 12 bases between them. This CDR3 is built from 12 residues. The CDR3 region has the DNA TGTGCCAGCAGGGTTGGTAGAAGTACGCAGTATTTT. This translates into CASRVGRSTQYF.

This clonotype was seen ten or more times. The chain employs TRBV10-3 and TRBJ1-1; D possibly corresponds to TRBD1 (6 bases). V was pared by 6 bases and J by 2 bases, with 13 bases between. This CDR3 is 14 amino acids long. Per germline, CDR1 ENHRY and CDR2 SYGVKD. The CDR3 bases are TGTGCCATCAGCCTACAGGGTAGCAACACTGAAGCTTTCTTT. It codes for CAISLQGSNTEAFF.

This CDR3 reads CASSVVDTGGNEQFF. CDR3 coding DNA: TGTGCCAGCAGCGTAGTCGATACAGGGGGCAATGAGCAGTTCTTC. The chain joins TRBV9 to TRBJ2-1; 8 positions agree with TRBD1. The CDR3 has 15 amino acids. From germline, CDR1 is SGDLS and CDR2 YYNGEE. V was pared by 0 bases and J by 6 bases, with 5 bases of the junction left unmatched.

This clonotype was seen ten or more times. The chain couples TRBV6-6 to TRBJ1-5; D may be TRBD1 (6 bases). V lost 2 bases, J lost 7 bases, and 12 bases lay in between. Germline-derived CDR1 and CDR2 are MNHNY and SVGAGI (reference sequence). The CDR3 extends over 14 amino acids. DNA for the CDR3: TGTGCCAGCAGTTACGCAGGGGATGGGCAGCCCCAGCATTTT. Residues: CASSYAGDGQPQHF.

This clonotype ranks as medium-sized (0.01 to 0.1%). The chain uses TRBV7-8 and TRBJ2-1, with D perhaps matching TRBD1 or TRBD2 (6 bases each). CDR1 and CDR2 from the germline V gene are SGHVS and FQNEAQ. V was pared by 2 bases and J by 1 base, with 18 bases between. This CDR3 contains 18 residues. CDR3 residues: CASSLNLGGRGSYNEQFF. For the CDR3, the DNA is TGTGCCAGCAGCTTAAACTTGGGGGGCAGGGGATCCTACAATGAGCAGTTCTTC.

This clonotype was seen a few times. CDR3 loop: CASSAAFGGSGANVLTF. CDR3 sequence (DNA): TGTGCCAGCAGCGCGGCCTTTGGGGGCTCTGGGGCCAACGTCCTGACTTTC. This chain uses TRBV7-9 with TRBJ2-6; the D gene could be TRBD1 or TRBD2 (5 bases each). CDR3 length: 17 amino acids. Trimming cost V 5 bases and J 0 bases, with 14 bases left between them. The germline CDR1 and CDR2 sequences are SEHNR and FQNEAQ (reference sequence).

There are many counts of this clonotype. The chain is built from TRBV7-9 and TRBJ2-3; TRBD1 might be the D (5 bases). The CDR3 consists of 14 residues. V lost 5 bases and J lost 2, with 11 bases in between. Per the germline V gene, CDR1 is SEHNR and CDR2 is FQNEAQ (reference sequence). The CDR3 DNA sequence: TGTGCCAGCAGCCCTGGGGCCTCCACAGATACGCAGTATTTT. This codes for CASSPGASTDTQYF.

This clonotype was recorded many times. The V gene is TRBV15, the J gene TRBJ2-3; 9 nucleotides agree with TRBD2. The junction had 8 bases not matched to a gene; V was cut back by 2 bases and J by 5 bases. Looked up from germline, CDR1 is LNHNV and CDR2 is YYDKDF (reference sequence). The CDR3 extends over 16 amino acids. The CDR3 is CATSRSSGGRRDTQYF. As DNA, the CDR3 is TGTGCCACCAGCAGATCGAGCGGGGGGCGGAGAGATACGCAGTATTTT.

This clonotype was counted ten times or more. This rearrangement joins TRBV6-1 to TRBJ2-1; the match to TRBD2 covers 7 bases. Looked up from germline, CDR1 is MNHNS and CDR2 is SASEGT. J lost 3 bases, V lost 6 bases, and 11 bases had no gene match. The CDR3 sequence is 16 residues long. Here the CDR3 DNA reads TGTGCCAGCAGGGACCTGAGCGGGGATTACTACAATGAGCAGTTCTTC. This sequence encodes CASRDLSGDYYNEQFF.

V gene TRBV20-1 combines with J gene TRBJ2-7; TRBD1 aligns across 7 bases. CDR1 is DFQATT, CDR2 SNEGSKA, per germline (reference sequence). CDR3 length: 14 residues. V trimming: 1 base; J trimming: 7 bases; junction bases outside the gene matches: 10. The CDR3 protein is CSARVREGATEQYF. The CDR3 region has the DNA TGCAGTGCTAGAGTCCGCGAGGGGGCAACGGAGCAGTACTTC.